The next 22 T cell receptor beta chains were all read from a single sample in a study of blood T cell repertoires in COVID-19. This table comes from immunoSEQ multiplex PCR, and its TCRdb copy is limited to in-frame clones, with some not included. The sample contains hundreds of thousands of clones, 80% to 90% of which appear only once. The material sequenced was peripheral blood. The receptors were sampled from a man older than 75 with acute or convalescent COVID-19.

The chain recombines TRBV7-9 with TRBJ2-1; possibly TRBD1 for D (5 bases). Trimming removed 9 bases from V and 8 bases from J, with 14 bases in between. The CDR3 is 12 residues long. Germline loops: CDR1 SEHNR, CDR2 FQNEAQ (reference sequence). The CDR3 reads CARQDTTDEQFF. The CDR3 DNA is TGTGCCAGACAGGATACTACAGATGAGCAGTTCTTC. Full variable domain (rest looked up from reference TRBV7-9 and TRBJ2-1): DTGVSQNPRHKITKRGQNVTFRCDPISEHNRLYWYRQTLGQGPEFLTYFQNEAQLEKSRLLSDRFSAERPKGSFSTLEIQRTEQGDSAMYLCARQDTTDEQFFGPGTRLTVL.

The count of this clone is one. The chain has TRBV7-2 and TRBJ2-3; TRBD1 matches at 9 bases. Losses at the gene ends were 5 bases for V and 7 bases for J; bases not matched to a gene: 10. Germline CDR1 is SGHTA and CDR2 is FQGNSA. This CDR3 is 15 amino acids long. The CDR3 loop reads CASSPQQGAMNTQYF. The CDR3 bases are TGTGCCAGCAGCCCTCAACAGGGGGCGATGAATACGCAGTATTTT.

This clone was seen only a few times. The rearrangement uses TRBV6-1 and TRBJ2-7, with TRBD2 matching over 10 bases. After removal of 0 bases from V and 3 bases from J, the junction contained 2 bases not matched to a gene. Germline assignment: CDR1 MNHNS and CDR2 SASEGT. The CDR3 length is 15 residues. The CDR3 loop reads CASSEAGTSVYEQYV. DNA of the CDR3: TGTGCCAGCAGTGAAGCCGGGACTAGCGTCTACGAGCAGTACGTC.

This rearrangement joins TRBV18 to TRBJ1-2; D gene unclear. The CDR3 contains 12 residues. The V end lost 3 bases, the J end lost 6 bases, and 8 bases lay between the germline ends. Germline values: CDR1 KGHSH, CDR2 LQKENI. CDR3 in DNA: TGTGCCAGCTCACCGGCGGGGAATGGCTACACCTTC. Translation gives CASSPAGNGYTF.

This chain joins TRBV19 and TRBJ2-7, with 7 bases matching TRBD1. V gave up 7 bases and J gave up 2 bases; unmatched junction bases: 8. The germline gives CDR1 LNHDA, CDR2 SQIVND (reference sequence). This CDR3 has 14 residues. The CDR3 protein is CASNRQGLAYEQYF. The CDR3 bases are TGTGCCAGTAACAGACAGGGCCTAGCCTACGAGCAGTACTTC.

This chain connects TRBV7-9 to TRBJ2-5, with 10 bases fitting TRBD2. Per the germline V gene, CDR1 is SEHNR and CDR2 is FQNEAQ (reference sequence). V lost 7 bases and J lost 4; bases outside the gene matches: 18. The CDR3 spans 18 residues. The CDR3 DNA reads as TGTGCCAGCAATGGATCCCCAGCGGGAGGGCCATTATCAGAGACCCAGTACTTC. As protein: CASNGSPAGGPLSETQYF. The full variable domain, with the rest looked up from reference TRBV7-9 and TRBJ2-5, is DTGVSQNPRHKITKRGQNVTFRCDPISEHNRLYWYRQTLGQGPEFLTYFQNEAQLEKSRLLSDRFSAERPKGSFSTLEIQRTEQGDSAMYLCASNGSPAGGPLSETQYFGPGTRLLVL.

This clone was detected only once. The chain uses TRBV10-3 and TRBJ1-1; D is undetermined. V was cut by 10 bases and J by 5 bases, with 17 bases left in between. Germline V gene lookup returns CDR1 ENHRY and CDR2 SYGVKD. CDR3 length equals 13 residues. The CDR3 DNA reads TGTGCCACCCGGGGTGACCGAACGACTGAAGCTTTCTTT. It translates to CATRGDRTTEAFF.

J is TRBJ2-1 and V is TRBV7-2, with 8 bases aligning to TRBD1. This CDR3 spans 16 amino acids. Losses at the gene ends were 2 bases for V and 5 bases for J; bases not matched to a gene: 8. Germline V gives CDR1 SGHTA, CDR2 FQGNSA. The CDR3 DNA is TGTGCCAGCAGCTTACAGCAGGGGGCAGTGAACAATGAGCAGTTCTTC. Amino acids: CASSLQQGAVNNEQFF.

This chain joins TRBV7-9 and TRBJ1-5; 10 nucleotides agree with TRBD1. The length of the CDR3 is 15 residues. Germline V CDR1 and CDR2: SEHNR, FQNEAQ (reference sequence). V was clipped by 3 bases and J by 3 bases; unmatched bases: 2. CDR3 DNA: TGTGCCAGCAGCTTCGACAGGGGGCCCAATCAGCCCCAGCATTTT. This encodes CASSFDRGPNQPQHF. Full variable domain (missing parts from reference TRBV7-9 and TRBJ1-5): DTGVSQNPRHKITKRGQNVTFRCDPISEHNRLYWYRQTLGQGPEFLTYFQNEAQLEKSRLLSDRFSAERPKGSFSTLEIQRTEQGDSAMYLCASSFDRGPNQPQHFGDGTRLSIL.

Written as DNA, the CDR3 is TGTGCCAGCAGCGCGGGGGGGGTCTACTCCTACGAGCAGTACTTC. This translates into CASSAGGVYSYEQYF. The chain has TRBV7-8 and TRBJ2-7; 9 bases match TRBD2. CDR3 length: 15 residues. V shed 5 bases and J 0 bases; nucleotides not matched to a gene: 5. Germline V gives CDR1 SGHVS, CDR2 FQNEAQ.

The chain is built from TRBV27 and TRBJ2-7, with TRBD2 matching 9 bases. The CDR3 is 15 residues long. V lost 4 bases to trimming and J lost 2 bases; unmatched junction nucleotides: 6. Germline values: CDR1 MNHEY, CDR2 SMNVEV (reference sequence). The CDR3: CASSSPTSGTYEQYF. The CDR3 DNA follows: TGTGCCAGCAGTTCCCCGACTAGCGGCACCTACGAGCAGTACTTC.

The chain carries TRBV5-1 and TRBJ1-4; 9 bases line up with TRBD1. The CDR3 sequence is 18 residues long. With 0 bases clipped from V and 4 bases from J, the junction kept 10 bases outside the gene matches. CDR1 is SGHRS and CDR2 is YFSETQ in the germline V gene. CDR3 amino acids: CASSLASVWDRVNEKLFF. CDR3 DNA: TGCGCCAGCAGCTTGGCCTCGGTCTGGGACAGGGTTAATGAAAAACTGTTTTTT. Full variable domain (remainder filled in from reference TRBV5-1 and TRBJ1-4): KAGVTQTPRYLIKTRGQQVTLSCSPISGHRSVSWYQQTPGQGLQFLFEYFSETQRNKGNFPGRFSGRQFSNSRSEMNVSTLELGDSALYLCASSLASVWDRVNEKLFFGSGTQLSVL.

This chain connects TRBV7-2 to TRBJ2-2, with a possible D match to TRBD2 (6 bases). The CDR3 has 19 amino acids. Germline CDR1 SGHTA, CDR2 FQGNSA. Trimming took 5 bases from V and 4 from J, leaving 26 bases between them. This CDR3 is CASSTPAGRSLKGTGELFF. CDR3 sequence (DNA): TGTGCCAGCAGCACCCCTGCGGGGAGGTCCCTCAAGGGCACCGGGGAGCTGTTTTTT.

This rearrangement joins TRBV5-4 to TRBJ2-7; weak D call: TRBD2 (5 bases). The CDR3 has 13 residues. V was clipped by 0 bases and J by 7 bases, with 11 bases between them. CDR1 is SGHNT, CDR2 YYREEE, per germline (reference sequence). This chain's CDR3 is CASSLVRDSEQYV. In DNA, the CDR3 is TGTGCCAGCAGCTTGGTTCGGGATTCGGAGCAGTACGTC.

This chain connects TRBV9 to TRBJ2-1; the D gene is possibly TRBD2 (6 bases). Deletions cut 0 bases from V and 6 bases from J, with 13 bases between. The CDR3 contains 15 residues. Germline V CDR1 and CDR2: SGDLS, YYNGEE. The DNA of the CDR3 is TGTGCCAGCAGCGTAGTAGCGGAACCGTCCAATGAGCAGTTCTTC. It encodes CASSVVAEPSNEQFF.

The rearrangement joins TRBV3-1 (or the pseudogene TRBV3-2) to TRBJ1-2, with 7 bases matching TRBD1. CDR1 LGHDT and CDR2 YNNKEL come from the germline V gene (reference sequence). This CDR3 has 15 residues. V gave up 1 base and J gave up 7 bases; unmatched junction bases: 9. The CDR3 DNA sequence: TGTGCCAGCAGCCAAGGATCTACAGGGGCGGCTGGCTACACCTTC. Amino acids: CASSQGSTGAAGYTF.

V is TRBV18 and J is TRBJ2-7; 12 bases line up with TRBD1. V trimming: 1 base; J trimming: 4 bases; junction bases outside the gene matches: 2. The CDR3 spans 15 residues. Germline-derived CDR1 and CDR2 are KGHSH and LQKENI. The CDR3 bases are TGTGCCAGCTCACCACGGGACAGGGGGCCTTACGAGCAGTACTTC. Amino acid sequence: CASSPRDRGPYEQYF.

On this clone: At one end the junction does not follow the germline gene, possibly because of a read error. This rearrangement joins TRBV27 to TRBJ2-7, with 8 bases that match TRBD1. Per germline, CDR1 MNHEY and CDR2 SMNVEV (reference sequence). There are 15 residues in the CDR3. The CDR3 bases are TGTGCCAGCAGTATCGGGGCAGGGGGCTCCCACGAGCAGTACTTC. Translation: CASSIGAGGSHEQYF.

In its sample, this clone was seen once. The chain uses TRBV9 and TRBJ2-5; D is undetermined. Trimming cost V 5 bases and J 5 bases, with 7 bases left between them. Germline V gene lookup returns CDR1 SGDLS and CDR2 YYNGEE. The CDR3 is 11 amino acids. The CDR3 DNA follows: TGTGCCAGCAGGACAACGGAGACCCAGTACTTC. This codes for CASRTTETQYF.

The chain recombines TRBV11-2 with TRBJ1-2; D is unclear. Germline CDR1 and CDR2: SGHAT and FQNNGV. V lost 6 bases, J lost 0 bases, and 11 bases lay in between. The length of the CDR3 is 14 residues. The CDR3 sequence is CASRPHRANYGYTF. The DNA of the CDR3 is TGTGCCAGCAGGCCGCACCGGGCTAACTATGGCTACACCTTC.

CDR3 DNA: TGTGCCAGCACCCCAATGGGGGCCGAAGCTTTCTTT. This sequence encodes CASTPMGAEAFF. The V and J genes are TRBV7-8 and TRBJ1-1; D is possibly TRBD1 (6 bases). Trimming took 7 bases from V and 8 from J, leaving 14 bases between them. Germline loops: CDR1 SGHVS, CDR2 FQNEAQ. The length of the CDR3 is 12 residues.

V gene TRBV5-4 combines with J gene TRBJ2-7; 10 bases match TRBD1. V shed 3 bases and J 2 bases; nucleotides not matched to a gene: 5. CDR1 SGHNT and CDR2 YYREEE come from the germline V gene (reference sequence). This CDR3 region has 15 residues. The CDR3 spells CASSYPGQGPYEQYF. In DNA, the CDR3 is TGTGCCAGCAGCTACCCGGGACAGGGGCCCTACGAGCAGTACTTC. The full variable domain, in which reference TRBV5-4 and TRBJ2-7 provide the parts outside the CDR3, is ETGVTQSPTHLIKTRGQQVTLRCSSQSGHNTVSWYQQALGQGPQFIFQYYREEENGRGNFPPRFSGLQFPNYSSELNVNALELDDSALYLCASSYPGQGPYEQYFGPGTRLTVT.